Listed here are 24 T cell receptor beta chains from one sample, sequenced in a study of control samples from healthy donors and cancer patients. TCRdb's table, derived via immunoSEQ multiplex PCR, lists solely in-frame clones and lacks some. The table shows some 140,000 clones, with approximately 91% occurring only once. Sequences were obtained from blood. Every receptor here comes from a woman younger than 45 in good health.

The V gene is TRBV2, the J gene TRBJ1-1; D call uncertain. The germline V gene has CDR1 SNHLY and CDR2 FYNNEI. With 3 bases removed from V and 2 bases from J, the gap between germline ends came to 7 bases. This CDR3 comprises 13 residues. The CDR3 sequence: CASSDLFNTEAFF. The CDR3 DNA is TGTGCCAGCAGTGATTTGTTCAACACTGAAGCTTTCTTT.

The chain carries TRBV5-6 and TRBJ1-3, with 8 bases that match TRBD1. With V trimmed by 3 bases and J by 1 base, 3 bases remained unmatched. This CDR3 spans 15 amino acids. From germline, CDR1 is SGHDT and CDR2 YYEEEE. The chain's CDR3 is CASSWTGRSGNTIYF. CDR3 sequence (DNA): TGTGCCAGCAGCTGGACAGGGAGATCTGGAAACACCATATATTTT.

The rearrangement joins TRBV7-9 to TRBJ1-1; 7 bases match TRBD1. The CDR3 runs 16 residues. In germline, CDR1 is SEHNR, CDR2 FQNEAQ (reference sequence). With 5 bases clipped from V and 2 bases from J, the junction kept 11 bases outside the gene matches. The CDR3 coding sequence is TGTGCCAGCAGCCCGGGGACAGTCCGTGACAACACTGAAGCTTTCTTT. Its translation: CASSPGTVRDNTEAFF.

The rearrangement joins TRBV7-7 to TRBJ2-5; 12 positions match TRBD2. V lost 5 bases, J lost 5 bases, and 12 bases stayed unmatched. Germline V CDR1 and CDR2: SSHAT, FNYEAQ (reference sequence). This CDR3 contains 17 residues. The CDR3 DNA sequence: TGTGCCAGCAGCCGCTCCGCTAGCGGGAGGGCTGGGGAGACCCAGTACTTC. Translated, it gives CASSRSASGRAGETQYF.

The rearrangement uses TRBV6-6 and TRBJ1-2; TRBD1 is a possible D gene (6 bases). The CDR3 covers 12 residues. Germline loops: CDR1 MNHNY, CDR2 SVGAGI (reference sequence). V was trimmed by 7 bases and J by 11 bases, leaving 17 bases between them. This CDR3 reads CASTPLQGRYTF. The CDR3 bases are TGTGCCAGCACGCCGCTCCAGGGGAGATACACCTTC.

CDR3 in DNA: TGTGCCAGCTCACCAGCGGGGGCCCAAGAGACCCAGTACTTC. This sequence encodes CASSPAGAQETQYF. This chain connects TRBV18 to TRBJ2-5, with D possibly TRBD2 on 7 matching bases. CDR3 size: 14 residues. Germline assignment: CDR1 KGHSH and CDR2 LQKENI. V was clipped by 2 bases and J by 1 base, with 8 bases between them.

The genes are TRBV19 and TRBJ2-2; 8 positions agree with TRBD1. In germline, CDR1 is LNHDA, CDR2 SQIVND (reference sequence). The CDR3 is made up of 14 amino acids. The V gene end was trimmed by 4 bases and the J gene end by 5 bases; junction bases not matched to a gene: 3. CDR3 sequence reads: CASSTTGATGELFF. The CDR3 DNA is TGTGCCAGTAGTACGACAGGGGCAACCGGGGAGCTGTTTTTT. Full variable domain (missing parts from reference TRBV19 and TRBJ2-2): DGGITQSPKYLFRKEGQNVTLSCEQNLNHDAMYWYRQDPGQGLRLIYYSQIVNDFQKGDIAEGYSVSREKKESFPLTVTSAQKNPTAFYLCASSTTGATGELFFGEGSRLTVL.

The chain carries TRBV12-3 or TRBV12-4 and TRBJ2-7; no firm D call. With 3 bases removed from V and 2 bases from J, the gap between germline ends came to 8 bases. The CDR3 is made up of 13 amino acids. The CDR3 loop reads CASSLKSAYEQYF. Written as DNA, the CDR3 is TGTGCCAGCAGTTTGAAGTCGGCCTACGAGCAGTACTTC.

This chain links TRBV7-3 with TRBJ2-2; possibly TRBD1 for D (6 bases). Germline V gene data show CDR1 as SGHTA and CDR2 as FQGTGA. The CDR3 has 13 amino acids. Trimming took 5 bases from V and 4 from J, leaving 8 bases between them. This CDR3 reads CASSQGSTGELFF. The CDR3 DNA sequence: TGTGCCAGCAGCCAGGGGTCCACCGGGGAGCTGTTTTTT. Filled out from reference TRBV7-3 and TRBJ2-2, the complete variable domain reads GAGVSQTPSNKVTEKGKYVELRCDPISGHTALYWYRQSLGQGPEFLIYFQGTGAADDSGLPNDRFFAVRPEGSVSTLKIQRTERGDSAVYLCASSQGSTGELFFGEGSRLTVL.

This sequence joins TRBV4-2 and TRBJ2-1, with TRBD2 matching over 8 bases. Trimming removed 3 bases from V and 7 bases from J; junction bases left unmatched: 14. The CDR3 is made up of 17 amino acids. Germline assignment: CDR1 LGHNA and CDR2 YNFKEQ. CDR3 sequence reads: CASSHRRGGRTWNEQFF. DNA of the CDR3: TGTGCCAGCAGCCACCGCAGGGGCGGGAGGACCTGGAATGAGCAGTTCTTC.

This chain links TRBV6-5 with TRBJ2-7; TRBD2 is a possible D gene (6 bases). This CDR3 contains 14 residues. V dropped 6 bases and J dropped 6 bases, with 18 bases sitting between them. The V gene's germline CDR1 is MNHEY and CDR2 SVGAGI. This CDR3 reads CASRRGGAAPEQYF. In DNA, the CDR3 is TGTGCCAGCAGACGCGGCGGGGCCGCCCCCGAGCAGTACTTC.

Here the CDR3 reads CASSYAARGYGYTF. CDR3 bases: TGTGCCAGCAGTTACGCGGCCAGGGGCTATGGCTACACCTTC. The chain recombines TRBV6-5 with TRBJ1-2; possible D gene TRBD1, 6 bases. The CDR3 totals 14 residues. In germline, CDR1 is MNHEY, CDR2 SVGAGI. The V end was cut by 2 bases, the J end by 4 bases, with 11 bases between.

There are a few counts of this clone. The chain carries TRBV28 and TRBJ1-1; D may be TRBD1 (6 bases). Germline V gene lookup returns CDR1 MDHEN and CDR2 SYDVKM. The CDR3 totals 12 residues. Trimming took 3 bases from V and 8 from J, leaving 10 bases between them. This CDR3 reads CASSLGTTEAFF. The CDR3 region has the DNA TGTGCCAGCAGTTTGGGGACAACCGAAGCTTTCTTT. The whole variable domain, filled in from reference TRBV28 and TRBJ1-1, reads DVKVTQSSRYLVKRTGEKVFLECVQDMDHENMFWYRQDPGLGLRLIYFSYDVKMKEKGDIPEGYSVSREKKERFSLILESASTNQTSMYLCASSLGTTEAFFGQGTRLTVV.

V and J are TRBV19 and TRBJ2-5; no definite D call. CDR1 and CDR2 (germline): LNHDA, SQIVND (reference sequence). This CDR3 is built from 15 residues. The V end was cut by 0 bases, the J end by 4 bases, with 12 bases between. The CDR3 is CASSIDQSRRETQYF. DNA of the CDR3: TGTGCCAGTAGTATAGATCAAAGCCGTAGAGAGACCCAGTACTTC.

The chain has TRBV6-5 and TRBJ1-3; a weak D match, TRBD1 (5 bases). CDR1 and CDR2 (germline): MNHEY, SVGAGI. The CDR3 loop spans 15 amino acids. The V end was cut by 6 bases, the J end by 0 bases, with 12 bases between. The CDR3 loop reads CASRSDIGSGNTIYF. The CDR3 DNA sequence: TGTGCCAGCAGATCGGACATCGGCTCTGGAAACACCATATATTTT.

The rearrangement joins TRBV23-1 to TRBJ1-4; TRBD1 might be the D (5 bases). TRBV23-1 is identified as an open reading frame with a role that is uncertain. Trimming stripped 4 bases from V and 0 bases from J, with 18 bases between. CDR3 length: 18 amino acids. CDR3 DNA: TGCGCCAGCAGTCTGCCAAACGTGACAGTTTCAACTAATGAAAAACTGTTTTTT. Translating it yields CASSLPNVTVSTNEKLFF.

This chain connects TRBV12-3 or TRBV12-4 to TRBJ2-4; 7 positions match TRBD2. The CDR3 covers 12 residues. The V and J ends lost 5 bases and 9 bases, in that order; junction bases with no gene match: 4. The DNA for the CDR3 is TGTGCCAGCAGTGGACTAGGCCTCATTCAGTACTTC. As protein: CASSGLGLIQYF.

The chain has TRBV3-1 (or the pseudogene TRBV3-2) and TRBJ1-5; D might be TRBD1 (5 bases). CDR1 is LGHDT and CDR2 is YNNKEL in the germline V gene (reference sequence). The CDR3 runs to 14 residues. The V end was cut by 0 bases, the J end by 6 bases, with 9 bases between. CDR3 protein: CASSQDRGFQPQHF. CDR3 in DNA: TGTGCCAGCAGCCAAGATAGGGGTTTTCAGCCCCAGCATTTT.

V gene TRBV30 combines with J gene TRBJ1-6; TRBD1 matches at 7 bases. The V and J ends lost 4 bases and 7 bases, in that order; junction bases with no gene match: 4. Germline V gene data show CDR1 as GTSNPN and CDR2 as SVGIG (reference sequence). The length of the CDR3 is 13 residues. The CDR3 DNA is TGTGCCTGGATTCGGGACAGAAATTCACCCCTCCACTTT. It codes for CAWIRDRNSPLHF.

This chain links TRBV28 with TRBJ1-1; a possible D gene is TRBD1 (5 bases). The germline V and J ends were trimmed by 3 bases and 1 base, with 12 bases remaining between them. CDR3 size: 15 residues. Germline CDR1 reads MDHEN; CDR2 reads SYDVKM. CDR3 nucleotide sequence: TGTGCCAGCAGTTTGGGGACCTTATCGAACACTGAAGCTTTCTTT. Protein sequence: CASSLGTLSNTEAFF. Variable domain in full (rest from reference TRBV28 and TRBJ1-1): DVKVTQSSRYLVKRTGEKVFLECVQDMDHENMFWYRQDPGLGLRLIYFSYDVKMKEKGDIPEGYSVSREKKERFSLILESASTNQTSMYLCASSLGTLSNTEAFFGQGTRLTVV.

The chain links TRBV18 to TRBJ2-7; 9 bases are shared with TRBD2. The CDR3 extends over 14 amino acids. V trimming: 5 bases; J trimming: 3 bases; junction bases outside the gene matches: 5. In germline, CDR1 is KGHSH, CDR2 LQKENI. CDR3 loop: CASSSGTSYYEQYF. The CDR3 nucleotides read TGTGCCAGCTCATCCGGGACTAGCTACTACGAGCAGTACTTC.

CDR3 in DNA: TGCGCCAGCAGCCGGACAGGGGATGGCTACACCTTC. It specifies CASSRTGDGYTF. The J gene is TRBJ1-2, the V gene TRBV5-1, with 9 bases that match TRBD1. Germline assignment: CDR1 SGHRS and CDR2 YFSETQ. CDR3 length: 12 amino acids. V shed 4 bases, J shed 6 bases, and the junction held 1 base outside the gene matches.

The rearrangement joins TRBV9 to TRBJ2-6; D gene uncertain. This CDR3 has 14 amino acids. Germline V gene lookup returns CDR1 SGDLS and CDR2 YYNGEE. Trimming removed 0 bases at V and 3 bases at J, with 4 bases between. In DNA, the CDR3 is TGTGCCAGCAGCGTAGTAGGTGGGGCCAACGTCCTGACTTTC. Its translation is CASSVVGGANVLTF.

DNA of the CDR3: TGTGCCAGCAGTGAAGTAGGAATGCATCAGCCCCAGCATTTT. Amino acid sequence: CASSEVGMHQPQHF. The chain recombines TRBV6-1 with TRBJ1-5; D is unresolved. This CDR3 is 14 amino acids long. Deletions cut 1 base from V and 5 bases from J, with 9 bases between. CDR1 and CDR2 from the germline V gene are MNHNS and SASEGT.